The rows below give T cell receptor beta chains drawn from one sample of a study of T cells in Graves' hyperthyroidism and ophthalmopathy. TCRdb itself ran the multiplex PCR reads through MiXCR, one entry per CDR3 protein. The data hold 500,000 to 650,000 distinct CDR3 sequences, with roughly 15% observed a single time. The sample was blood. These receptor sequences come from a woman between 45 and 65 years old with Graves' ophthalmopathy. The CDR3 runs from the conserved cysteine through the conserved F or W. The D gene is left open where the match is weak. Size is omitted from some rows. Given values are once, few, many or a class for expanded clones.

d_call	v_call	clone_size	j_call	cdr3_nt	cdr3_aa
NA	TRBV9	few	TRBJ2-7	TGTGCCAGCGGAAGGGACTCCTACGAGCAGTACTTC	CASGRDSYEQYF
NA	TRBV20-1	many	TRBJ2-1	TGCAGTGCTTTCCGGGAACAAGAGCGGTCCGGTGAGCAGTTCTTC	CSAFREQERSGEQFF
NA	TRBV3-1	many	TRBJ2-2	TGTGCCAGCAGCCAAGGGGGCGGGGCGAACACCGGGGAGCTGTTTTTT	CASSQGGGANTGELFF
TRBD1	TRBV7-3	NA	TRBJ2-5	TGTGCCAGCAGCCCCTCGACAGGGGCAGAGACCCAGTACTTC	CASSPSTGAETQYF
NA	TRBV9	NA	TRBJ1-4	TGTGCCAGCAGCCCCCGAGGGAAGGCTAATGAAAAACTGTTTTTT	CASSPRGKANEKLFF
TRBD1	TRBV7-3	many	TRBJ1-1	TGTGCCACGGCACAGGGGTTCGGCACTGAAGCTTTCTTT	CATAQGFGTEAFF
NA	TRBV7-6	many	TRBJ1-1	TGTGCCAGCAGCAGATTAGGGTTGACTGAAGCTTTCTTT	CASSRLGLTEAFF
TRBD1	TRBV30	many	TRBJ1-1	TGTGCCTGGAGTCCCCAGACAGGGGAAGCTTTCTTT	CAWSPQTGEAFF
NA	TRBV6-1	many	TRBJ1-2	TGTGCCAGCAGTAAACAACAGGGAGGGAACTATGGCTACACCTTC	CASSKQQGGNYGYTF
NA	TRBV9	NA	TRBJ1-3	TGTGCCAGCAGCCCCAACCGGGGGGGGAACTCTGGAAACACCATATATTTT	CASSPNRGGNSGNTIYF
NA	TRBV7-3	many	TRBJ2-1	TGTGCCAGCAGTTCTTTGGGCGATTACAATGAGCAGTTCTTC	CASSSLGDYNEQFF
TRBD2	TRBV6-2/TRBV6-3	many	TRBJ2-1	TGTGCCAGCAGAAAAGGACTAGCGGGAAATTCCTACAATGAGCAGTTCTTC	CASRKGLAGNSYNEQFF
NA	TRBV27	NA	TRBJ1-5	TGTGCCAGCAGGCTCAGGGGCTCCGGCAATCAGCCCCAGCATTTT	CASRLRGSGNQPQHF
TRBD2	TRBV10-3	NA	TRBJ2-5	TGTGCCACGGGACTAGCGGGGACCCGAGGGGAGACCCAGTACTTC	CATGLAGTRGETQYF
NA	TRBV3-1	NA	TRBJ2-7	TGTGCCAGCAGCCCCTCATATGCCTACGAGCAGTACTTC	CASSPSYAYEQYF
NA	TRBV5-1	many	TRBJ1-1	TGCGCCAGCAGCCGGGGCACCGGGACAAACGAAGCTTTCTTT	CASSRGTGTNEAFF
NA	TRBV18	few	TRBJ2-5	TGTGCCAGCTCACCAAAACGGTCGGGGTACGAGACCCAGTACTTC	CASSPKRSGYETQYF
NA	TRBV7-6	NA	TRBJ2-1	TGTGCCAGCAGCTTACTCGGCTTCTCCGCCTACAATGAGCAGTTCTTC	CASSLLGFSAYNEQFF
NA	TRBV5-4	few	TRBJ2-3	TGTGCCAGCAGCTTCCGGGCAGCCACAGATACGCAGTATTTT	CASSFRAATDTQYF
TRBD1	TRBV7-9	few	TRBJ1-1	TGTGGACAGGGGAACACTGAAGCTTTCTTT	CGQGNTEAFF
TRBD1	TRBV7-9	many	TRBJ1-3	TGCGCCAGCAGCTTTCGACCGGGACAGTCCTCTGGAAACACCATATATTTT	CASSFRPGQSSGNTIYF
NA	TRBV7-3	many	TRBJ1-2	TGTGCCACCGAAGGGGCAATTAGAGGCGGCTACACCTTC	CATEGAIRGGYTF
TRBD1	TRBV27	NA	TRBJ2-7	TGTGCCAGCAACCCGCAACAGGGGCCAGGGTACGAGCAGTACTTC	CASNPQQGPGYEQYF
NA	TRBV6-2/TRBV6-3	few	TRBJ2-6	TGTGCCAGCAGTTACTCTGTCTCCTCTGGGGCCAACGTCCTGACTTTC	CASSYSVSSGANVLTF
NA	TRBV12-3/TRBV12-4	few	TRBJ2-2	TGTGCCAGCAGTTTCAGACTTAAGAACACCGGGGAGCTGTTTTTT	CASSFRLKNTGELFF
TRBD2	TRBV12-3/TRBV12-4	many	TRBJ2-3	TGTGCCAGCAAGACGGGACTAGCGGGAGTATCAGATACGCAGTATTTT	CASKTGLAGVSDTQYF
NA	TRBV12-3/TRBV12-4	many	TRBJ1-2	TGTGCCAGCAGTTTAGGGCAAGCAGGGCACCCTAACTATGGCTACACCTTC	CASSLGQAGHPNYGYTF
NA	TRBV28	many	TRBJ1-2	TGTGCCAGCAGACAGAACTATGGCTACACCTTC	CASRQNYGYTF
NA	TRBV9	few	TRBJ2-5	TGTGCCAGCAGCGTAATGGGGGGAGAGACCCAGTACTTC	CASSVMGGETQYF
NA	TRBV20-1	many	TRBJ2-1	TGCAGTGCTAGGGACATCAAAACTTCTACTGGTCAGTTCTTC	CSARDIKTSTGQFF
TRBD2	TRBV20-1	few	TRBJ2-1	TGCAGTGCTAGAGATGTAGCGGGAAGGAATGAGCAGTTCTTC	CSARDVAGRNEQFF
NA	TRBV28	many	TRBJ2-2	TGTGCCAGCAGTCAACAGCCGGGACACAACACCGGGGAGCTGTTTTTT	CASSQQPGHNTGELFF
NA	TRBV24-1	NA	TRBJ1-2	TGTGCCACCAGTGACGCAGACACGGATAACTATGGCTACACCTTC	CATSDADTDNYGYTF
TRBD2	TRBV28	NA	TRBJ2-7	TGTGCCAGCGGAGGACTAGCGGGGCACTACGAGCAGTACTTC	CASGGLAGHYEQYF
TRBD2	TRBV20-1	few	TRBJ2-7	TGCAGTGCTAGAGGTCAAGGGACTAGCGGGAGTAGTGCCTACGAGCAGTACTTC	CSARGQGTSGSSAYEQYF
NA	TRBV30	many	TRBJ1-5	TGTGCCTGGAGTGGCCCGGCAGGTCCGCGTCAGCCCCAGCATTTT	CAWSGPAGPRQPQHF
TRBD2	TRBV7-9	many	TRBJ2-7	TGTGCCAGCAGTCTTCAGCCAAGGGAGGGTGGCGAGCAGTACTTC	CASSLQPREGGEQYF
NA	TRBV15	many	TRBJ2-1	TGTGCCACCAGCAGAGATTTGTCCTTGGACTCGTACAATGAGCAGTTCTTC	CATSRDLSLDSYNEQFF
NA	TRBV7-3	many	TRBJ2-2	TGTGCCAGCAGCTCCCTACCGGGTTACGGGGAGCTGTTTTTT	CASSSLPGYGELFF
NA	TRBV3-1	many	TRBJ1-5	TGTGCCAGCAGCCAAGCGCAGGCTAATCAGCCCCAGCATTTT	CASSQAQANQPQHF
NA	TRBV19	NA	TRBJ2-1	TGTGCCAGTACCTCGTGGAGCGGCAATGAGCAGTTCTTC	CASTSWSGNEQFF
NA	TRBV25-1	NA	TRBJ2-7	TGTGCCAGCAGTGAAGTAGGTAATGAGCAGTACTTC	CASSEVGNEQYF
TRBD1	TRBV12-3/TRBV12-4	NA	TRBJ2-7	TGTGCCAGCAGTAAGCCGGGACAGGAGGGTTTAGGCTCCTACGAGCAGTACTTC	CASSKPGQEGLGSYEQYF
NA	TRBV27	NA	TRBJ1-6	TGTGCCAGCAGTCCGCTCTATAATTCACCCCTCCACTTT	CASSPLYNSPLHF
TRBD2	TRBV7-3	many	TRBJ2-1	TGTGCCAGCAGGAGGACTAGCGGAACCCACAATGAGCAGTTCTTC	CASRRTSGTHNEQFF
NA	TRBV6-1	NA	TRBJ2-7	TGTGCCAGCAAACACACGGTCTACGAGCAGTACTTC	CASKHTVYEQYF
NA	TRBV11-2	many	TRBJ2-1	TGTGCCAGCAGCTTAGTACTAGCTAGCGATGAGCAGTTCTTC	CASSLVLASDEQFF
NA	TRBV4-2	few	TRBJ2-2	TGTGCCAGCAGCCAAGTCGGGCTCGGTAGAGGACGGGCCGGGGAGCTGTTTTTT	CASSQVGLGRGRAGELFF
NA	TRBV9	many	TRBJ1-2	TGTGCCAGCAGCGTCTCGGGGGAGGATGGCTACACCTTC	CASSVSGEDGYTF
NA	TRBV18	few	TRBJ1-6	TGTGCCAGCTCAGAGGCTTGGGGTGGTAATTCACCCCTCCACTTT	CASSEAWGGNSPLHF
NA	TRBV10-3	NA	TRBJ1-6	TGTGCCATCAGTGGACAGTCAAATTCACCCCTCCACTTT	CAISGQSNSPLHF
NA	TRBV20-1	NA	TRBJ2-3	TGCAGTGCTATACGCACAGATACGCAGTATTTT	CSAIRTDTQYF